This TCR beta chain appears in the sequencing data of a study of monozygotic twins with inflammatory bowel disease. Study-wide results and caveats: Relative clonotype sharing with others was diminished in IBD patients versus healthy twins, particularly with disease activity. Healthy co-twins had higher TCRbeta inverse Simpson diversity than their IBD twins.

As concerns this clonotype: Antigen specificity is unknown.

TCRdb reprocessed the 5' RACE reads, with one entry per CDR3 protein and no DNA. This repertoire includes fewer than 110,000 distinct CDR3 sequences. From whole blood, total RNA was isolated without any sorting of T cells. CDR1 and CDR2 (germline): LNHDA, SQIVND (reference sequence). This CDR3 has 15 amino acids. Sequences were obtained from blood. The chain carries TRBV19 and TRBJ2-1. The clonotype originates from a human donor with ulcerative colitis or Crohn's disease, or a healthy co-twin of an affected twin (not recorded which). CDR3: CASSIAAVSYNEQFF.